This T cell receptor (beta chain) was identified during a study of cytomegalovirus exposure and HLA in healthy donors. Broader study findings: Analysis was carried out at a later point, and it linked a missense DCLRE1C variant to TCR beta V- and J-gene trimming. Sequencing probably produced one cluster of sequence variants that were highly shared. A later analysis showed that HLA-associated TCR beta chains had undergone more clonal expansion than equally common others. About 87% or about 30% of the time was how often most TCR beta V segments were productive, according to an earlier analysis.

The CDR3 is made up of 16 amino acids. Germline-derived CDR1 and CDR2 are PRHDT and FYEKMQ (reference sequence). V shed 1 base and J 2 bases; nucleotides not matched to a gene: 5. A multiplex PCR was run with 60 Vbeta primers and 13 Jbeta primers. Libraries were prepared by immunoSEQ multiplex PCR; TCRdb keeps only in-frame clonotypes and omits some of them. The data contain under 170,000 clones, about four fifths of them singletons. Turning to this clone: Its antigen is unidentified.

This sequence was found in a man aged 50-60 years in good health and CMV-seropositive. The chain links TRBV13 to TRBJ2-7; 10 nucleotides match TRBD1. The sample consisted of PBMCs. The CDR3 loop reads CASSLADRGPPYEQYF. For the CDR3, the DNA is TGTGCCAGCAGCTTAGCCGACAGGGGGCCGCCCTACGAGCAGTACTTC.